This TCR beta chain was sequenced in a study of Graves' ophthalmopathy and Graves' hyperthyroidism. About the study: Sampling took place at initial diagnosis, with peripheral blood obtained before any treatment.

This clonotype has a count of ten or more. The target antigen is unknown. The study, taken as a whole, reports: For separating ophthalmopathy from stable hyperthyroidism, a 13-signature model gave 87.88% sensitivity and about 82% specificity. Most thyroid clonotypes expanded beyond 0.001 frequency were also found in blood.

CDR1 and CDR2 (germline): LGHDT, YNNKEL (reference sequence). Trimming removed 3 bases from V and 2 bases from J; junction bases left unmatched: 10. The CDR3 runs 18 residues. The TCR beta CDR3 regions underwent amplification from RNA transcripts. HTBI primers served in a first-round RT-PCR, which a second-round multiplex PCR followed. TCRdb itself ran the multiplex PCR reads through MiXCR, one entry per CDR3 protein. Of a few hundred thousand distinct CDR3 sequences listed, about a sixth are singletons. Researchers turned away patients with other autoimmune diseases, uncontrolled infections, pregnancy or lactation.

This rearrangement joins TRBV3-1 to TRBJ2-5, with TRBD2 matching 12 bases. The sample taken for sequencing was peripheral blood. The TCR originated in an adult woman with stable Graves' hyperthyroidism. This CDR3 is CASSHRLAGGPSQETQYF. The CDR3 DNA reads TGTGCCAGCAGCCACCGCCTAGCGGGAGGGCCGAGTCAAGAGACCCAGTACTTC.